This T cell receptor (beta chain) was sequenced for a study of cytomegalovirus exposure and HLA in healthy donors. PCR involved 60 Vbeta and 13 Jbeta primers. Using immunoSEQ multiplex PCR, the repertoire was profiled, and TCRdb retains in-frame clones only, with some absent. This sample has 100,000 or so clones, with about 77% found just once. This CDR3 comprises 11 residues. Germline CDR1 SGHVS, CDR2 FNYEAQ. V dropped 6 bases and J dropped 4 bases, with 4 bases sitting between them. The sequence was obtained from a woman aged 50 to 60 in good health and CMV-seropositive. V is TRBV7-6 and J is TRBJ1-3; D is unclear. Sequencing input: PBMCs. CDR3 coding DNA: TGTGCCAGCAGGCAGGGAAACACCATATATTTT. Its protein product is CASRQGNTIYF.